The 16 T cell receptor beta chains below were found in one sample sequenced in a study of T-cell memory formation after mild COVID-19. Via MiXCR, TCRdb re-called the 5' RACE reads, giving one row per CDR3 protein. Here the sample spans approximately 260,000 distinct CDR3 sequences, about a sixth being singletons. Sample: PBMCs or a T cell subset sorted from them (not recorded which). Receptors originate from a young man who had mild COVID-19 (a few samples of this study predate the infection). Cell type and time point are not known.

V usage is TRBV20-1 and J usage is TRBJ1-4; D not resolved. Trimming removed 4 bases at V and 0 bases at J, with 9 bases between. Germline V gene sequence: CDR1 DFQATT, CDR2 SNEGSKA (reference sequence). The CDR3 has 14 amino acids. In nucleotides, the CDR3 is TGCAGTGCTACGGGGAGTCCAACTAATGAAAAACTGTTTTTT. It translates to CSATGSPTNEKLFF.

In this sample, this clonotype turned up a few times. The V call is TRBV4-1, the J call TRBJ1-1; D might be TRBD1 (5 bases). Germline CDR1 and CDR2: MGHRA and YSYEKL. The V end lost 0 bases, the J end lost 1 base, and 6 bases lay between the germline ends. There are 14 residues in the CDR3. The CDR3 loop is CASSQDRENTEAFF. The CDR3 nucleotides read TGCGCCAGCAGCCAAGACAGGGAGAACACTGAAGCTTTCTTT.

This clonotype was seen more than once but under ten times. The V call is TRBV7-2, the J call TRBJ2-6; D remains unclear. The CDR3 has 15 residues. Trimming took 3 bases from V and 0 from J, leaving 6 bases between them. From germline, CDR1 is SGHTA and CDR2 FQGNSA. Here the CDR3 reads CASSFTLSGANVLTF. The CDR3 nucleotides read TGTGCCAGCAGCTTCACCCTCTCTGGGGCCAACGTCCTGACTTTC.

The chain employs TRBV12-3 or TRBV12-4 and TRBJ1-5; D gene uncertain. The length of the CDR3 is 14 residues. V was shortened by 6 bases and J by 0 bases, with 9 bases between the two germline ends. This CDR3 is CASRGQYSNQPQHF. The CDR3 bases are TGTGCCAGCAGAGGGCAGTATAGCAATCAGCCCCAGCATTTT.

This clonotype was seen more than once but under ten times. The chain couples TRBV15 to TRBJ2-7; a possible D gene is TRBD1 (6 bases). This CDR3 contains 12 residues. The V gene lost 0 bases and the J gene lost 12 bases, with 12 bases spanning the gap. CDR1 is LNHNV and CDR2 is YYDKDF in the germline V gene (reference sequence). The CDR3 sequence is CATSRDRDKPYF. In nucleotides, the CDR3 is TGTGCCACCAGCAGAGACAGGGACAAACCGTACTTC. The full variable domain, rest sourced from reference TRBV15 and TRBJ2-7, is DAMVIQNPRYQVTQFGKPVTLSCSQTLNHNVMYWYQQKSSQAPKLLFHYYDKDFNNEADTPDNFQSRRPNTSFCFLDIRSPGLGDTAMYLCATSRDRDKPYFGPGTRLTVT.

The gene calls are TRBV28 and TRBJ1-3; D remains unclear. V lost 7 bases to trimming and J lost 2 bases, with 9 bases between them. The germline V gene encodes CDR1 MDHEN and CDR2 SYDVKM. The CDR3 contains 13 residues. In DNA, the CDR3 is TGTGCCAGCACCTCGGAGCCTGGAAACACCATATATTTT. It yields the protein CASTSEPGNTIYF.

This chain links TRBV14 with TRBJ2-7, with D unresolved. V lost 1 base and J lost 1, with 8 bases in between. The germline V gene has CDR1 SGHDN and CDR2 FVKESK. The CDR3 has 14 amino acids. The CDR3 reads CASSQVLGSYEQYF. CDR3 DNA sequence: TGTGCCAGCAGCCAAGTTTTGGGTTCCTACGAGCAGTACTTC.

The chain carries TRBV10-3 and TRBJ2-2; the match to TRBD1 covers 9 bases. With V trimmed by 6 bases and J by 3 bases, 11 bases remained unmatched. Looked up from germline, CDR1 is ENHRY and CDR2 is SYGVKD. The CDR3 contains 17 residues. This CDR3 reads CAISRTGGAGDTGELFF. The CDR3 DNA reads as TGTGCCATCAGCCGCACAGGGGGCGCGGGTGACACCGGGGAGCTGTTTTTT.

Only one count was recorded for this clonotype. This chain links TRBV14 with TRBJ2-7; D perhaps matches TRBD1 (6 bases). Deletions cut 4 bases from V and 4 bases from J, with 17 bases between. CDR1 is SGHDN, CDR2 FVKESK, per germline. The CDR3 loop spans 15 amino acids. The CDR3 is CASSPDSLGDYEQYF. The CDR3 DNA sequence: TGTGCCAGCAGCCCGGACAGCCTTGGGGATTACGAGCAGTACTTC.

The V and J genes are TRBV29-1 and TRBJ2-5; the D gene is possibly TRBD1 (5 bases). V was cut by 7 bases and J by 7 bases, with 16 bases left in between. CDR1 and CDR2 (germline): SQVTM, ANQGSEA. The CDR3 length is 12 residues. CDR3 DNA: TGCAGCGCAGGACACCTCGAAGGGACCCAGTACTTC. Translation: CSAGHLEGTQYF.

This clonotype was found many times. This chain uses TRBV12-3 or TRBV12-4 with TRBJ2-2; D remains ambiguous. Trimming pared 2 bases from V and 3 bases from J, leaving 10 bases between. CDR3 size: 15 residues. CDR3 nucleotides: TGTGCCAGCAGTTTAAGGTCCGGGTACACCGGGGAGCTGTTTTTT. The encoded protein is CASSLRSGYTGELFF.

This clonotype appeared a few times. The chain links TRBV7-2 to TRBJ2-1, with D possibly matching TRBD2 (5 bases). The CDR3 runs 12 residues. V was clipped by 7 bases and J by 6 bases, with 10 bases between them. Germline lookup yields CDR1 SGHTA and CDR2 FQGNSA. CDR3 nucleotides: TGTGCCAGCACCAGACTATTCAATGAGCAGTTCTTC. Protein: CASTRLFNEQFF.

The chain links TRBV3-1 to TRBJ2-1, with 9 nucleotides matching TRBD2. Germline V gene sequence: CDR1 LGHDT, CDR2 YNNKEL (reference sequence). Trimming cost V 4 bases and J 4 bases; bases outside gene matches: 5. CDR3 length: 15 residues. CDR3 region: CASSPAGGLYNEQFF. The CDR3 coding sequence is TGTGCCAGCAGCCCAGCGGGGGGCCTTTACAATGAGCAGTTCTTC.

The chain joins TRBV12-3 or TRBV12-4 to TRBJ2-1; possible D gene TRBD2, 7 bases. With 4 bases removed from V and 4 bases from J, the gap between germline ends came to 23 bases. CDR3 size: 18 residues. CDR3 amino acids: CASSSPPGSRGAYNEQFF. Here the CDR3 DNA reads TGTGCCAGCAGTTCGCCTCCGGGCTCTCGGGGGGCGTACAATGAGCAGTTCTTC.

This clonotype was detected only a few times. The V gene is TRBV12-3 or TRBV12-4, the J gene TRBJ1-3, with D possibly TRBD1 on 5 matching bases. This CDR3 is 15 amino acids long. V was shortened by 5 bases and J by 5 bases, with 16 bases between the two germline ends. CDR3 sequence (DNA): TGTGCCAGCAGTGGGGACGACAGAACGAGAAACACCATATATTTT. It is translated as CASSGDDRTRNTIYF.

The sample holds a few counts of this clonotype. This sequence joins TRBV5-1 and TRBJ2-2; D is unresolved. V lost 0 bases, J lost 5 bases, and 14 bases lay in between. Germline V gene data show CDR1 as SGHRS and CDR2 as YFSETQ. The CDR3 has 16 residues. The CDR3 loop reads CASSLDSPGRTGELFF. The CDR3 bases are TGCGCCAGCAGCTTGGATAGTCCGGGTCGGACCGGGGAGCTGTTTTTT.